Shown below are 31 T cell receptor beta chains from a single sample sequenced in a study of cytomegalovirus exposure and HLA in healthy donors. The PCR made use of 60 Vbeta and 13 Jbeta primers. Profiled with immunoSEQ multiplex PCR; TCRdb holds only in-frame clones, not every one. The sample contains some 120,000 clones, over 70% of which appear only once. The sample consisted of PBMCs. The receptors stem from a woman aged 50 to 60 in good health and CMV-seropositive.

The chain employs TRBV27 and TRBJ2-5; 7 bases line up with TRBD2. This CDR3 has 15 amino acids. After removal of 3 bases from V and 7 bases from J, the junction contained 11 bases not matched to a gene. CDR1 is MNHEY and CDR2 is SMNVEV in the germline V gene (reference sequence). The CDR3 region has the DNA TGTGCCAGCAGTTTCGGAGCGGGGTCCCGAGGGACCCAGTACTTC. Its protein is CASSFGAGSRGTQYF.

This CDR3 is CASSFSGGSTDTQYF. The CDR3 DNA reads as TGTGCCAGCAGCTTCAGCGGGGGGAGCACAGATACGCAGTATTTT. The rearrangement joins TRBV7-3 to TRBJ2-3; 9 bases align to TRBD2. This CDR3 is built from 15 residues. V was clipped by 3 bases and J by 0 bases; unmatched bases: 1. Germline assignment: CDR1 SGHTA and CDR2 FQGTGA.

About this clone: One end of the junction does not line up with germline, which may come from a read error. This chain uses TRBV7-9 with TRBJ2-3, with 7 bases aligning to TRBD2. The germline V gene has CDR1 SEHNR and CDR2 FQNEAQ (reference sequence). CDR3 size: 17 residues. CDR3 nucleotide sequence: TGTTCCAGCAGCTTAAGGGGATACGCGGGGGGCACAGATACGCAGTATTTT. Its protein product is CSSSLRGYAGGTDTQYF.

The chain employs TRBV4-2 and TRBJ2-7; D is perhaps TRBD2 (5 bases). Germline CDR1 LGHNA, CDR2 YNFKEQ. The germline V and J ends were trimmed by 0 bases and 4 bases, with 19 bases remaining between them. The CDR3 is made up of 17 amino acids. In DNA form, the CDR3 reads TGTGCCAGCAGCCAAGAAGGCCTCCGGGGTACGCGTTACGAGCAGTACTTC. This gives the protein CASSQEGLRGTRYEQYF.

This clone was counted only a few times. This chain uses TRBV2 with TRBJ2-7, with a weak D call TRBD2 (6 bases). The CDR3 contains 14 residues. Germline-derived CDR1 and CDR2 are SNHLY and FYNNEI. V shed 7 bases and J shed 2 bases, with 15 bases lying between them. Written as DNA, the CDR3 is TGTGCCAGCACCCCGGACGGGAGCACCTACGAGCAGTACTTC. Translated: CASTPDGSTYEQYF.

The rearrangement links TRBV9 to TRBJ2-1, with 9 bases matching TRBD1. Germline loops: CDR1 SGDLS, CDR2 YYNGEE. Unmatched junction bases numbered 3, after V lost 3 bases and J lost 8 bases. The CDR3 is 13 residues long. CDR3 nucleotide sequence: TGTGCCAGCAGCGCTTGGACAGGGGATGAGCAGTTCTTC. Translated: CASSAWTGDEQFF.

The table lists this clone with many counts. This sequence joins TRBV13 and TRBJ2-1, with 7 bases lining up with TRBD2. Germline CDR1 is PRHDT and CDR2 is FYEKMQ (reference sequence). With 7 bases clipped from V and 3 bases from J, the junction kept 9 bases outside the gene matches. The length of the CDR3 is 15 residues. The chain's CDR3 is CASMQSSGVYNEQFF. The CDR3 DNA follows: TGTGCCAGCATGCAATCAAGCGGGGTCTACAATGAGCAGTTCTTC. Based on the CDR3 plus reference TRBV13 and TRBJ2-1, the full variable domain is AAGVIQSPRHLIKEKRETATLKCYPIPRHDTVYWYQQGPGQDPQFLISFYEKMQSDKGSIPDRFSAQQFSDYHSELNMSSLELGDSALYFCASMQSSGVYNEQFFGPGTRLTVL.

V usage is TRBV5-5 and J usage is TRBJ1-1; possibly TRBD1 for D (5 bases). Germline CDR1 reads SGHKS; CDR2 reads YYEKEE (reference sequence). Trimming removed 0 bases from V and 2 bases from J, with 14 bases in between. The CDR3 spans 16 residues. The CDR3 spells CASSLGPRGGNTEAFF. CDR3 coding DNA: TGTGCCAGCAGCTTGGGCCCCCGCGGGGGTAACACTGAAGCTTTCTTT.

The V gene is TRBV11-3, the J gene TRBJ1-1, with TRBD1 as a possible D gene (6 bases). CDR3 length: 14 residues. Trimming removed 3 bases at V and 0 bases at J, with 8 bases between. Germline V gene sequence: CDR1 SGHNT, CDR2 YENEEA. The CDR3 DNA is TGTGCCAGCAGCTTCACAGGGCTGAACACTGAAGCTTTCTTT. Its translation is CASSFTGLNTEAFF.

The chain's CDR3 is CASNTRSEAFF. CDR3 DNA: TGTGCCAGCAACACCAGGTCTGAAGCTTTCTTT. The rearrangement joins TRBV25-1 to TRBJ1-1; no clear D gene. The CDR3 is 11 amino acids. V lost 7 bases, J lost 6 bases, and 9 bases lay in between. Germline V gives CDR1 MGHDK, CDR2 SYGVNS.

This chain links TRBV5-1 with TRBJ2-3, with D unclear. Trimming pared 1 base from V and 0 bases from J, leaving 12 bases between. The CDR3 is 16 amino acids. Germline V lookup: CDR1 SGHRS, CDR2 YFSETQ. The CDR3: CASSLPTLSSTDTQYF. The DNA for the CDR3 is TGCGCCAGCAGCTTGCCTACGCTCTCCAGCACAGATACGCAGTATTTT. The whole variable domain, remainder taken from reference TRBV5-1 and TRBJ2-3, is KAGVTQTPRYLIKTRGQQVTLSCSPISGHRSVSWYQQTPGQGLQFLFEYFSETQRNKGNFPGRFSGRQFSNSRSEMNVSTLELGDSALYLCASSLPTLSSTDTQYFGPGTRLTVL.

The chain couples TRBV5-6 to TRBJ2-7, with no clear D. V dropped 1 base and J dropped 0 bases, with 11 bases sitting between them. The CDR3 extends over 15 amino acids. Germline CDR1 SGHDT, CDR2 YYEEEE. CDR3 in DNA: TGTGCCAGCAGCTTGTTGTACAGAAGCTCCTACGAGCAGTACTTC. This encodes CASSLLYRSSYEQYF.

The chain couples TRBV9 to TRBJ2-1, with 9 bases lining up with TRBD1. V was clipped by 3 bases and J by 4 bases; unmatched bases: 5. The CDR3 consists of 15 residues. The germline V gene has CDR1 SGDLS and CDR2 YYNGEE. In DNA form, the CDR3 reads TGTGCCAGCAGCGACACCGGGACAGGGTACAATGAGCAGTTCTTC. This codes for CASSDTGTGYNEQFF.

The chain links TRBV21-1 to TRBJ2-1; TRBD2, the table's D call, was not compared with the DNA. TRBV21-1 has pseudogene status. The CDR3 runs 15 residues. The DNA for the CDR3 is TGTGCCAGCAGCAAAAGACCTAGCGGGAGGGTTGAGCAGTTCTTC. Amino acids: CASSKRPSGRVEQFF.

In its sample, this clone was seen a few times. The rearrangement links TRBV7-9 to TRBJ1-4; unclear D gene. The ends were cut back, 1 base at V and 7 bases at J, with 4 bases in the middle. Germline CDR1 reads SEHNR; CDR2 reads FQNEAQ (reference sequence). The CDR3 runs to 12 residues. The CDR3 DNA reads TGTGCCAGCAGCTTAGGACTTGAAAAACTGTTTTTT. This encodes CASSLGLEKLFF. Looking up the rest from reference TRBV7-9 and TRBJ1-4 gives the full variable domain: DTGVSQNPRHKITKRGQNVTFRCDPISEHNRLYWYRQTLGQGPEFLTYFQNEAQLEKSRLLSDRFSAERPKGSFSTLEIQRTEQGDSAMYLCASSLGLEKLFFGSGTQLSVL.

CDR3 nucleotide sequence: TGTGCCTGGGGGCCAGGACGGGGGGCGCAGTATTTT. Protein: CAWGPGRGAQYF. The chain joins TRBV30 to TRBJ2-3, with TRBD2 matching over 7 bases. The germline CDR1 and CDR2 sequences are GTSNPN and SVGIG (reference sequence). This CDR3 spans 12 amino acids. V lost 5 bases and J lost 10; bases outside the gene matches: 9.

The chain uses TRBV29-1 and TRBJ2-2, with TRBD1 as a possible D gene (5 bases). V was pared by 6 bases and J by 4 bases, with 9 bases between. The CDR3 sequence is 12 residues long. Germline V gene data show CDR1 as SQVTM and CDR2 as ANQGSEA. The CDR3 loop reads CSVGRVTGELFF. CDR3 sequence (DNA): TGCAGCGTAGGCAGGGTCACCGGGGAGCTGTTTTTT.

Only a few counts were recorded for this clone. This chain connects TRBV5-4 to TRBJ1-4; 9 nucleotides agree with TRBD1. Per the germline V gene, CDR1 is SGHNT and CDR2 is YYREEE (reference sequence). The CDR3 contains 15 residues. V lost 3 bases to trimming and J lost 8 bases; unmatched junction nucleotides: 8. As DNA, the CDR3 is TGTGCCAGCAGCTCCTCGGACAGGGGTGGGGAAAAACTGTTTTTT. Translation gives CASSSSDRGGEKLFF.

This clone was seen just once. J is TRBJ1-4 and V is TRBV5-1, with 7 positions matching TRBD1. V shed 1 base, J shed 4 bases, and the junction held 13 bases outside the gene matches. The germline V gene has CDR1 SGHRS and CDR2 YFSETQ. CDR3 length: 18 residues. The CDR3 coding sequence is TGCGCCAGCAGCTTGCCTCATAACAGGGGCCCTCTTAATGAAAAACTGTTTTTT. Translating gives CASSLPHNRGPLNEKLFF.

J is TRBJ2-7 and V is TRBV7-9; 10 nucleotides line up with TRBD1. Trimming at V came to 8 bases and at J to 1 base, leaving 5 bases not matched to a gene. The germline V gene has CDR1 SEHNR and CDR2 FQNEAQ (reference sequence). This CDR3 is 14 amino acids long. CDR3 in amino acids: CASGGTGDSYEQYF. The CDR3 DNA sequence: TGTGCCAGCGGCGGGACAGGGGATTCCTACGAGCAGTACTTC. The complete variable domain, with remaining parts taken from reference TRBV7-9 and TRBJ2-7, reads DTGVSQNPRHKITKRGQNVTFRCDPISEHNRLYWYRQTLGQGPEFLTYFQNEAQLEKSRLLSDRFSAERPKGSFSTLEIQRTEQGDSAMYLCASGGTGDSYEQYFGPGTRLTVT.

This clone came up once. The V and J genes are TRBV9 and TRBJ2-2; the D gene is possibly TRBD2 (6 bases). Germline CDR1 reads SGDLS; CDR2 reads YYNGEE. This CDR3 comprises 13 residues. The V gene lost 6 bases and the J gene lost 5 bases, with 11 bases spanning the gap. The CDR3 reads CASNYRETGELFF. DNA for the CDR3: TGTGCCAGCAATTACCGGGAGACCGGGGAGCTGTTTTTT.

The chain is built from TRBV7-3 and TRBJ2-3; TRBD1 might be the D (5 bases). V was pared by 2 bases and J by 0 bases, with 21 bases between. CDR3 length: 19 amino acids. CDR1 is SGHTA, CDR2 FQGTGA, per germline. The CDR3 DNA reads as TGTGCCAGCAGCTTATTACCAAGAGGACACGAGTCTAGCACAGATACGCAGTATTTT. Translated: CASSLLPRGHESSTDTQYF.

The chain combines TRBV27 with TRBJ1-2; 10 nucleotides line up with TRBD1. Germline trimming cut 5 bases from V and 6 bases from J; bases unmatched to any gene: 3. CDR1 and CDR2 from the germline V gene are MNHEY and SMNVEV (reference sequence). The CDR3 consists of 13 residues. The CDR3 sequence is CASSLGTGDGYTF. The DNA of the CDR3 is TGTGCCAGCAGTCTAGGGACAGGGGATGGCTACACCTTC.

This chain joins TRBV4-1 and TRBJ2-7; maybe TRBD1 (5 bases). This CDR3 is built from 16 residues. In germline, CDR1 is MGHRA, CDR2 YSYEKL. Trimming left V 3 bases short and J 0 bases short, with 15 bases between. CDR3 nucleotides: TGCGCCAGCAGCCAGACTGACAGATTGAACTCCTACGAGCAGTACTTC. Translating it yields CASSQTDRLNSYEQYF.

V usage is TRBV19 and J usage is TRBJ2-1, with 7 nucleotides matching TRBD1. Unmatched junction bases numbered 12, after V lost 6 bases and J lost 4 bases. The CDR3 runs to 16 residues. CDR1 and CDR2 from the germline V gene are LNHDA and SQIVND (reference sequence). CDR3 amino acids: CASSLQGQILYNEQFF. CDR3 DNA: TGTGCCAGTAGCCTGCAGGGACAGATTTTGTACAATGAGCAGTTCTTC.

This clone was counted only a few times. The chain links TRBV30 to TRBJ1-2, with D hard to call. Trimming removed 0 bases at V and 7 bases at J, with 18 bases between. This CDR3 has 15 amino acids. Germline CDR1 is GTSNPN and CDR2 is SVGIG (reference sequence). The CDR3 here is CAWSVGRGFSGGYTF. The CDR3, as DNA: TGTGCCTGGAGTGTAGGACGGGGATTCTCGGGTGGCTACACCTTC. Drawing the rest from reference TRBV30 and TRBJ1-2, the complete variable domain is SQTIHQWPATLVQPVGSPLSLECTVEGTSNPNLYWYRQAAGRGLQLLFYSVGIGQISSEVPQNLSASRPQDRQFILSSKKLLLSDSGFYLCAWSVGRGFSGGYTFGSGTRLTVV.

V usage is TRBV4-1 and J usage is TRBJ2-5, with 9 bases that match TRBD2. The CDR3 runs to 15 residues. Looked up from germline, CDR1 is MGHRA and CDR2 is YSYEKL. The V gene end was trimmed by 3 bases and the J gene end by 2 bases; junction bases not matched to a gene: 4. CDR3 DNA: TGCGCCAGCAGCCACACGCTAGCGGGGCAAGAGACCCAGTACTTC. It translates to CASSHTLAGQETQYF.

Only a few counts were recorded for this clone. The V gene is TRBV5-8, the J gene TRBJ1-2; a weak D match, TRBD1 (5 bases). CDR1 and CDR2 from the germline V gene are SGHTS and YDEGEE. This CDR3 spans 11 amino acids. V lost 7 bases and J lost 4, with 8 bases in between. The CDR3 region has the DNA TGTGCCAGCCGGGGGGTCTATGGCTACACCTTC. This encodes CASRGVYGYTF.

This chain uses TRBV19 with TRBJ1-2, with D tentatively TRBD1 (5 bases). The CDR3 totals 14 residues. The ends were cut back, 7 bases at V and 4 bases at J, with 16 bases in the middle. Germline V gene lookup returns CDR1 LNHDA and CDR2 SQIVND (reference sequence). The CDR3 DNA sequence: TGTGCCAGTAACATGGGGGGTATGAGCTATGGCTACACCTTC. Translated: CASNMGGMSYGYTF.

The table lists this clone with a few counts. This chain connects TRBV6-1 to TRBJ1-1; D gene unclear. V lost 2 bases and J 10 bases, leaving 17 bases between the germline ends. The CDR3 consists of 14 residues. CDR1 and CDR2 (germline): MNHNS, SASEGT. The DNA for the CDR3 is TGTGCCAGCAGTGAACCGAACGGAGGTTCATTAGCTTTCTTT. It encodes CASSEPNGGSLAFF.

A few counts support this clone. The chain recombines TRBV5-1 with TRBJ1-2; 7 bases align to TRBD1. In germline, CDR1 is SGHRS, CDR2 YFSETQ. Trimming removed 8 bases from V and 2 bases from J; junction bases left unmatched: 12. This CDR3 region has 15 residues. The CDR3 DNA reads TGCGCCAGTACCCGGCCGGAGGACAGGAACTATGGCTACACCTTC. Translation: CASTRPEDRNYGYTF.